This T cell receptor beta chain was identified during a study of cytomegalovirus exposure and HLA in healthy donors. Study overall: From HLA-typed donors, an early data release held 70 million to 95 million unique TCRs. General study results and limits: Exclusion applied to some V segments, including TRBV6-2 and TRBV6-3, as they were indistinguishable.

Primers included in the PCR were 60 Vbeta and 13 Jbeta primers. This table comes from immunoSEQ multiplex PCR, and its TCRdb copy is limited to in-frame clones, with some not included. The table includes about 170,000 clones, over 60% detected once. The CDR3 is 14 residues long. V lost 3 bases to trimming and J lost 7 bases; unmatched junction nucleotides: 6. The germline V gene has CDR1 KGHSH and CDR2 LQKENI. A remark on this clone: The target antigen is unknown.

This TCR derives from a woman aged 50 to 60 in good health and CMV-seropositive. The chain carries TRBV18 and TRBJ1-2, with TRBD1 matching over 9 bases. The sequencing input was PBMCs. CDR3 nucleotide sequence: TGTGCCAGCTCACCCGACTGGGACAGGGTTGGCTACACCTTC. Translating it yields CASSPDWDRVGYTF.